The 11 T cell receptor beta chains presented below share a single source sample, sequenced in a study of T-cell memory formation after mild COVID-19. TCRdb re-called the 5' RACE reads with MiXCR, one entry per CDR3 protein. The sample gives around 410,000 distinct CDR3 sequences, 20% to 30% of which show up once; roughly 14% is in the top ten. Sequenced input: PBMCs or a T cell subset sorted from them (not recorded which). These receptors were obtained from an adult woman who had mild COVID-19 (a few samples of this study predate the infection). Cell type and time point are not known.

This chain connects TRBV11-3 to TRBJ2-1; TRBD1 matches 9 bases. This CDR3 has 15 residues. With V trimmed by 3 bases and J by 5 bases, 5 bases remained unmatched. CDR1 SGHNT and CDR2 YENEEA come from the germline V gene. CDR3 amino acids: CASSFQGDRDNEQFF. The DNA of the CDR3 is TGTGCCAGCAGCTTTCAAGGGGACAGGGACAATGAGCAGTTCTTC.

This clonotype was seen only a few times. The V call is TRBV5-1, the J call TRBJ2-7; 9 nucleotides match TRBD2. Trimming took 0 bases from V and 5 from J; bases not matched to a gene: 6. The CDR3 covers 15 residues. CDR1 and CDR2 (germline): SGHRS, YFSETQ. CDR3 in amino acids: CASSLGGTSTNEQYF. The DNA for the CDR3 is TGCGCCAGCAGCTTGGGCGGGACTAGCACCAACGAGCAGTACTTC.

This clonotype was seen more than once but under ten times. V is TRBV6-5 and J is TRBJ1-3; D is ambiguous. Trimming took off 6 bases at V and 8 bases at J, with 11 bases between the two ends. CDR3 size: 12 residues. Looked up from germline, CDR1 is MNHEY and CDR2 is SVGAGI. CDR3 DNA: TGTGCCAGCAGCGCCAGCGGGTACACCATATATTTT. Protein sequence: CASSASGYTIYF.

In this sample, this clonotype turned up a few times. The rearrangement uses TRBV7-9 and TRBJ2-6, with D unclear. Germline CDR1 SEHNR, CDR2 FQNEAQ (reference sequence). V was pared by 3 bases and J by 1 base, with 10 bases between. The CDR3 sequence is 16 residues long. The CDR3 spells CASSFARLSGANVLTF. In nucleotides, the CDR3 is TGTGCCAGCAGCTTTGCGAGGTTGTCTGGGGCCAACGTCCTGACTTTC.

This chain connects TRBV18 to TRBJ1-1, with D perhaps TRBD1 (5 bases). V was clipped by 3 bases and J by 11 bases, with 16 bases between them. CDR1 KGHSH and CDR2 LQKENI come from the germline V gene. There are 13 residues in the CDR3. The CDR3 protein is CASSPPDIARAFF. The CDR3 DNA reads as TGTGCCAGCTCACCGCCGGACATCGCAAGGGCTTTCTTT.

This clonotype was seen ten or more times. V gene TRBV5-1 combines with J gene TRBJ2-7; D unclear. The V end lost 2 bases, the J end lost 3 bases, and 12 bases lay between the germline ends. The germline CDR1 and CDR2 sequences are SGHRS and YFSETQ. The CDR3 sequence is 14 residues long. The CDR3 protein is CASSFALGNYEQYF. The CDR3 coding sequence is TGCGCCAGCAGCTTCGCGCTAGGGAACTACGAGCAGTACTTC.

The rearrangement joins TRBV7-2 to TRBJ2-5; D is ambiguous. V was clipped by 1 base and J by 2 bases, with 14 bases between them. CDR1 is SGHTA, CDR2 FQGNSA, per germline. This CDR3 has 16 amino acids. The CDR3 sequence is CASSLGVQWVQETQYF. The CDR3 DNA sequence: TGTGCCAGCAGCTTAGGGGTCCAATGGGTTCAAGAGACCCAGTACTTC.

The chain joins TRBV12-3 or TRBV12-4 to TRBJ2-4, with TRBD1 identical over 7 bases. This CDR3 has 15 residues. The V gene end was trimmed by 6 bases and the J gene end by 4 bases; junction bases not matched to a gene: 9. The CDR3 loop reads CASSRTGSSKNIQYF. In nucleotides, the CDR3 is TGTGCCAGCAGCCGGACAGGCAGCTCGAAAAACATTCAGTACTTC.

This clonotype was recorded a few times. The chain uses TRBV7-8 and TRBJ2-5; TRBD1 might be the D (6 bases). Germline CDR1 SGHVS, CDR2 FQNEAQ. V was shortened by 7 bases and J by 3 bases, with 21 bases between the two germline ends. The CDR3 runs to 16 residues. Here the CDR3 reads CASTAVRGWTKETQYF. In nucleotides, the CDR3 is TGTGCCAGCACCGCCGTCAGGGGTTGGACAAAAGAGACCCAGTACTTC.

The V call is TRBV5-1, the J call TRBJ2-5; a possible D gene is TRBD1 (6 bases). CDR1 and CDR2 from the germline V gene are SGHRS and YFSETQ. This CDR3 region has 15 residues. V was shortened by 0 bases and J by 3 bases, with 12 bases between the two germline ends. The CDR3 protein is CASSLGTGFKETQYF. In DNA, the CDR3 is TGCGCCAGCAGCTTGGGTACAGGGTTTAAAGAGACCCAGTACTTC. Variable domain in full (rest from reference TRBV5-1 and TRBJ2-5): KAGVTQTPRYLIKTRGQQVTLSCSPISGHRSVSWYQQTPGQGLQFLFEYFSETQRNKGNFPGRFSGRQFSNSRSEMNVSTLELGDSALYLCASSLGTGFKETQYFGPGTRLLVL.

This clonotype was found a few times. The chain has TRBV12-3 or TRBV12-4 and TRBJ1-1, with D tentatively TRBD1 (5 bases). The CDR3 has 15 residues. Trimming stripped 1 base from V and 0 bases from J, with 9 bases between. The CDR3 DNA reads TGTGCCAGCAGTTTAGAAGGGGTGGTGAACACTGAAGCTTTCTTT. It yields the protein CASSLEGVVNTEAFF.